The entry that follows covers one TCR beta chain sequence. The CDR3 consists of 17 residues. Germline CDR1 reads SGHNT; CDR2 reads YYREEE (reference sequence). The V and J ends lost 9 bases and 2 bases, in that order; junction bases with no gene match: 16. The record originates from a study of blood T cell repertoires in COVID-19. Per the study methods: Nucleated cell number was recorded as an estimate derived from reference gene primer amplification. Using immunoSEQ multiplex PCR, the repertoire was profiled, and TCRdb retains in-frame clones only, with some absent. V, J and clone size are those of that table, while D and trimming were read from the DNA. The sample consists of approximately 19,000 clones, around 80% of them appearing once.

This receptor was identified in a man aged 55-75 years with acute or convalescent COVID-19. Source material: peripheral blood. The V call is TRBV5-4, the J call TRBJ2-1, with 8 bases fitting TRBD2. CDR3: CATLRSGGAVTYNEQFF. DNA for the CDR3: TGTGCCACCCTGCGATCCGGGGGGGCCGTCACCTACAATGAGCAGTTCTTC.